The 5 T cell receptor beta chains listed next were all sequenced from one sample in a study of blood T cell repertoires in COVID-19. Using immunoSEQ multiplex PCR, the repertoire was profiled, and TCRdb retains in-frame clones only, with some absent. The repertoire holds 100,000 or so clones, approximately 80% seen once, with around 17% in the top ten. What was sequenced was peripheral blood. The receptors here all came from a human donor in a cohort sampled during active COVID-19.

The chain has TRBV5-1 and TRBJ2-3; 7 nucleotides line up with TRBD2. Germline trimming cut 3 bases from V and 3 bases from J; bases unmatched to any gene: 7. The V gene's germline CDR1 is SGHRS and CDR2 YFSETQ. The CDR3 sequence is 15 residues long. The CDR3 coding sequence is TGCGCCAGCAGCTCCTCCCGCGGGAGTACAGATACGCAGTATTTT. Protein product: CASSSSRGSTDTQYF.

This clone occurred once. The CDR3 sequence is CASSSSGTGNEKLFF. CDR3 bases: TGTGCCAGCAGCTCCTCCGGGACAGGGAACGAAAAACTGTTTTTT. The chain links TRBV7-9 to TRBJ1-4; 9 bases fit TRBD1. The germline CDR1 and CDR2 sequences are SEHNR and FQNEAQ (reference sequence). The CDR3 contains 15 residues. The J segment lost 8 bases and the V segment lost 4 bases, leaving 8 bases of the junction unmatched.

This clone was observed a few times. The chain recombines TRBV18 with TRBJ2-7; 11 nucleotides align to TRBD2. Trimming took 1 base from V and 4 from J; bases not matched to a gene: 6. This CDR3 region has 16 residues. Germline V gene data show CDR1 as KGHSH and CDR2 as LQKENI. The chain's CDR3 is CASSPRTLAGGYEQYF. The CDR3 nucleotides read TGTGCCAGCTCACCACGTACGCTAGCGGGAGGATACGAGCAGTACTTC.

This clone was picked up a small number of times. The gene calls are TRBV6-5 and TRBJ2-7; 12 bases align to TRBD2. The CDR3 consists of 15 residues. With 2 bases clipped from V and 7 bases from J, the junction kept 6 bases outside the gene matches. Germline CDR1 reads MNHEY; CDR2 reads SVGAGI. The CDR3 DNA sequence: TGTGCCAGCAGTTACGCTAGCGGGAGGGCCCGGGAGCAGTACTTC. Residues: CASSYASGRAREQYF.

The gene calls are TRBV5-1 and TRBJ1-5; D gene ambiguous. V was trimmed by 0 bases and J by 3 bases, leaving 7 bases between them. CDR1 and CDR2 from the germline V gene are SGHRS and YFSETQ. The CDR3 consists of 14 residues. CDR3 sequence (DNA): TGCGCCAGCAGCTTGGTATCCCCCAATCAGCCCCAGCATTTT. Translating it yields CASSLVSPNQPQHF.